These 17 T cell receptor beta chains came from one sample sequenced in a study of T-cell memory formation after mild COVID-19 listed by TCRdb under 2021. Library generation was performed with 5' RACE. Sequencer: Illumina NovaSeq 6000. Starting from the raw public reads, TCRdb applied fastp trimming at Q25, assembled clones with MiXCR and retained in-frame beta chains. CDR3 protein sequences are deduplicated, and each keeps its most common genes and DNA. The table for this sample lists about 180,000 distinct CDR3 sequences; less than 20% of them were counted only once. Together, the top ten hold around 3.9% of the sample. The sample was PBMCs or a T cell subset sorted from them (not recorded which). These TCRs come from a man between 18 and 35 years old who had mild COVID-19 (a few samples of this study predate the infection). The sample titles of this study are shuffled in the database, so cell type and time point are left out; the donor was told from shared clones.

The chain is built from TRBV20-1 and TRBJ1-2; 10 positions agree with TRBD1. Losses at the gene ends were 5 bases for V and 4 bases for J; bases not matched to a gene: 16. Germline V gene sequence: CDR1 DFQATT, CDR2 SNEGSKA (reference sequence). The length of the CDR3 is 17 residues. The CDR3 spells CSAPSLWGTGVSYGYTF. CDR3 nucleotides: TGCAGTGCTCCCTCTCTGTGGGGGACAGGGGTATCCTATGGCTACACCTTC.

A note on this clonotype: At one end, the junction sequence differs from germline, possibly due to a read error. In DNA, the CDR3 is TGCGCCAGCAGCTGGGGGACGGGGGGCGACGAGCGGTACTTC. Translating it yields CASSWGTGGDERYF. This chain uses TRBV5-1 with TRBJ2-7; possibly TRBD2 for D (7 bases). Looked up from germline, CDR1 is SGHRS and CDR2 is YFSETQ. CDR3 length: 14 amino acids. The entire variable domain, with the rest obtained from reference TRBV5-1 and TRBJ2-7, is as follows: KAGVTQTPRYLIKTRGQQVTLSCSPISGHRSVSWYQQTPGQGLQFLFEYFSETQRNKGNFPGRFSGRQFSNSRSEMNVSTLELGDSALYLCASSWGTGGDERYFGPGTRLTVT.

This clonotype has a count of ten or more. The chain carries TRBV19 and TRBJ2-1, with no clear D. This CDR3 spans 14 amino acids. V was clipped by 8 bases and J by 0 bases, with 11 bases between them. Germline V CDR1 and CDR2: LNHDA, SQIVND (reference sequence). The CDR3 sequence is CASAWGRSYNEQFF. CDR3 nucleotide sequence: TGTGCCAGTGCATGGGGTCGCTCCTACAATGAGCAGTTCTTC.

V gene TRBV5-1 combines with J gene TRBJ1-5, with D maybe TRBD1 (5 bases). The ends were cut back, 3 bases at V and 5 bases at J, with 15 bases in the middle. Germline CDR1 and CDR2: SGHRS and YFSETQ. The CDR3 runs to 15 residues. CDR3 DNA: TGCGCCAGCAGCTCGGGCGAAGGGGCAGATCAGCCCCAGCATTTT. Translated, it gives CASSSGEGADQPQHF.

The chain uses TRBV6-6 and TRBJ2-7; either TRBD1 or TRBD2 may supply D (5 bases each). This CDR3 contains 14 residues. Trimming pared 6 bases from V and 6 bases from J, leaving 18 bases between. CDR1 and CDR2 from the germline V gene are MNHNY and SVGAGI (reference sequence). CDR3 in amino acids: CASRPGPSRREQYV. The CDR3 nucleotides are TGTGCCAGCAGACCGGGACCGTCACGTCGCGAGCAGTACGTC.

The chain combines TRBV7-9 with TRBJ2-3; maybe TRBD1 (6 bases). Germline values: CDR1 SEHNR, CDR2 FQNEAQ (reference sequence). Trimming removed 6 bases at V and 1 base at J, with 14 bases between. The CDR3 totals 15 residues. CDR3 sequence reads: CASRLQGGGTDTQYF. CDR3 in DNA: TGTGCCAGCAGACTACAGGGTGGAGGCACAGATACGCAGTATTTT.

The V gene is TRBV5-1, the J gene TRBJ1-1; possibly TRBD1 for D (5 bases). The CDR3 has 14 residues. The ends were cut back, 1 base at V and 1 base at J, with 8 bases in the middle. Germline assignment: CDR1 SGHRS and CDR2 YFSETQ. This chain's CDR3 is CASSLLDTNTEAFF. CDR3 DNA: TGCGCCAGCAGCTTGCTGGACACGAACACTGAAGCTTTCTTT.

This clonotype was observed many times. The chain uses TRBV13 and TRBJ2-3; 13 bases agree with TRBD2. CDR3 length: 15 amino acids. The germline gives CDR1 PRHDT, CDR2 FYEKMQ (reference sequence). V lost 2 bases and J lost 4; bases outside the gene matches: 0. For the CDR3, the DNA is TGTGCCAGCAGCTTAACTAGCGGGGGGGCAGATACGCAGTATTTT. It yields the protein CASSLTSGGADTQYF.

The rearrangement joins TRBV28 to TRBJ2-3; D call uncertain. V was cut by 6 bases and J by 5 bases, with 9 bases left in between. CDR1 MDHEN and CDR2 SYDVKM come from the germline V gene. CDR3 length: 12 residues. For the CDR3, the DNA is TGTGCCAGCAGCACCCCCGGAGATACGCAGTATTTT. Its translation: CASSTPGDTQYF.

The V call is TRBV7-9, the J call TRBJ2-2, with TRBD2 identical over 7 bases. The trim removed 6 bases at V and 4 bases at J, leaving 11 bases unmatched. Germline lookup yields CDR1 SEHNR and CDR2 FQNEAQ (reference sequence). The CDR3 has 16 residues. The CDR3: CASRPSGRGGTGELFF. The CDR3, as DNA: TGTGCCAGCAGACCCTCTGGGAGGGGAGGCACCGGGGAGCTGTTTTTT.

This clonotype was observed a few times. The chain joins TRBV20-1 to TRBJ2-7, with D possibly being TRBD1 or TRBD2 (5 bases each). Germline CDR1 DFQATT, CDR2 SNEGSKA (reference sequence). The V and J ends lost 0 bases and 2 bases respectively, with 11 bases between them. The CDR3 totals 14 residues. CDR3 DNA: TGCAGTGCTAGAGATATGGGACGTACCTACGAGCAGTACTTC. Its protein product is CSARDMGRTYEQYF.

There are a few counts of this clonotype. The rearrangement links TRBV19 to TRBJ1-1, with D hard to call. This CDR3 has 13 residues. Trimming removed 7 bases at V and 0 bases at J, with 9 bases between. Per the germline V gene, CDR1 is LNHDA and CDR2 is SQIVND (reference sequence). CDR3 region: CASKVGMNTEAFF. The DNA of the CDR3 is TGTGCCAGTAAGGTCGGCATGAACACTGAAGCTTTCTTT.

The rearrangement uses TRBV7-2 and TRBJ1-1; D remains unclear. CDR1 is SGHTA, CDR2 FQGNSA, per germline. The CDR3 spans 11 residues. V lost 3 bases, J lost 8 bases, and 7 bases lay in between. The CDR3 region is CASSFYYEAFF. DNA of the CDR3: TGTGCCAGCAGCTTTTATTACGAAGCTTTCTTT.

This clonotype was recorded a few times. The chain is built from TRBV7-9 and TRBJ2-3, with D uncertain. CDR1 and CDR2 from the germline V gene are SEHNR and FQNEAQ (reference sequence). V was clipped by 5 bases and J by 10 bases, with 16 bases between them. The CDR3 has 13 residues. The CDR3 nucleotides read TGTGCCAGCAGCCCCCCGACCGTCTTGTCGCAGTATTTT. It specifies CASSPPTVLSQYF. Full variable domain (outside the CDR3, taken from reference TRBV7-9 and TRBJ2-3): DTGVSQNPRHKITKRGQNVTFRCDPISEHNRLYWYRQTLGQGPEFLTYFQNEAQLEKSRLLSDRFSAERPKGSFSTLEIQRTEQGDSAMYLCASSPPTVLSQYFGPGTRLTVL.

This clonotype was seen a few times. The CDR3 spells CASRRTSIFAGELFF. In DNA, the CDR3 is TGTGCCAGCAGGAGGACTAGCATCTTCGCCGGGGAGCTGTTTTTT. The chain recombines TRBV12-3 or TRBV12-4 with TRBJ2-2, with TRBD2 identical over 8 bases. This CDR3 contains 15 residues. The ends lost 6 bases at V and 6 bases at J; junction bases unmatched: 9.

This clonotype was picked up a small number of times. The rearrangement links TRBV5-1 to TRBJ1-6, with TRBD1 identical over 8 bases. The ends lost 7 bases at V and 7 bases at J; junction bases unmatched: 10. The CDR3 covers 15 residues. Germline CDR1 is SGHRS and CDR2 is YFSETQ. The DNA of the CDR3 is TGCGCCAGCTCCAATCAGGGGGCAAACAATTCACCCCTCCACTTT. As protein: CASSNQGANNSPLHF.

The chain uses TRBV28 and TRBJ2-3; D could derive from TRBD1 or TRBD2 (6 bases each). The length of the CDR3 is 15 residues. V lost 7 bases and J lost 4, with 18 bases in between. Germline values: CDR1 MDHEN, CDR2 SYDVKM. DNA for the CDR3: TGTGCCAGCATTACGGGGGCCAGGCTCCCAGATACGCAGTATTTT. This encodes CASITGARLPDTQYF.